This T cell receptor (beta chain) was sequenced for a study of cytotoxic CD8 clonotypes in ibrutinib-treated CLL listed by TCRdb under 2021. Some background on the complete study: The cohort included about 15 treatment-naive and around 10 relapsed/refractory patients; about 18 were IGHV unmutated. Partial responses were observed in roughly 24 patients and complete responses in 2; after a median follow-up of around 68 months, remission was maintained in approximately 15 patients and progression was observed in some twelve. Response samples were taken after a median of approximately 12 months on treatment, ranging from about 6 to 40 months. Samples averaged about 260,000 productive templates and around 91,000 productive rearrangements. Of the 86 participants in the trial, about two dozen had longitudinal samples available. Cryopreserved peripheral blood mononuclear cells were obtained prior to treatment, at the time of response, and at either disease progression or sustained remission. Every remission and progressive disease sample was obtained while ibrutinib was still being received by the patients.

With respect to this clone: Its specific antigen is unknown. Nothing much larger sits one base from this clone, and base qualities are not available.

What the time point label conveys for this sample: approximately 11 months on ibrutinib. For TCR beta library preparation, about 2 micrograms of genomic DNA were extracted from the cryopreserved PBMCs. Longitudinal blood samples from CLL patients receiving ibrutinib monotherapy were subjected to high-throughput TCR beta sequencing. The patients were enrolled in a single-center, open-label phase 2 trial of ibrutinib monotherapy. The paper as a whole reports these results and caveats: Public clonotypes were found to be uncommon and were observed to contract or remain stable during treatment; the increase in clonality was shown to reflect expansion of private clonotypes at ibrutinib response. Sustained-remission and progressing patients did not have matched sampling times, and lymph node repertoires were not examined. Clonality rose at ibrutinib response, remained stable during sustained remission, and dropped back toward baseline at progression. At baseline, clonality was higher than in age-matched healthy donors and showed a strong correlation with circulating CD8+ T-cell counts.

Each clonotype received, on average, about 9.7x coverage in deep resolution sequencing performed on a MiSeq, where the target depth lay between 1 in 1 million and 1 in 200,000 T cells. TCR beta libraries were generated with the immunoSEQ hsTCRB Kit. Under the source paper's analysis protocol: Data were analyzed with ImmunoSEQ Data Assistant and ImmunoSEQ Analyzer, with V, D and J genes assigned per IMGT definitions. Clonality was computed as one minus normalized Shannon entropy of productive rearrangement frequencies, ranging from 0 to 1. Only overrepresented clonotypes making up at least 0.05% of each patient's repertoire were included in the public clonotype analysis. About a dozen age-matched healthy donor repertoires from immuneACCESS were used as controls for clonality. In TCRdb, the immuneACCESS table is reduced to in-frame sequences with V and J assigned. These tables do not hold every clone; where another copy was compared, an unresolved V gene accounts for under half, and the others remain unexplained. V, J and clone size were drawn from that table, and D and trimming were deduced from the DNA. The sample table contains just over 45,000 clones; only one count was recorded for 60% to 75% of them. Roughly 13% of the sample lies in the top ten.

The germline V gene (reference sequence) sets CDR1 to SEHNR and CDR2 to FQNEAQ. The CDR3 starts with the cysteine, ends with the phenylalanine, and has 12 residues. CDR3 DNA only is kept here, 36 bases in frame from base 1. V is clipped by 0 bases and J by 5 bases, and the sequence between their germline boundaries is 5 bases long. Recombination connected TRBV7-9 to TRBJ2-7; tentative D gene TRBD1, with 5 bases matching. This TCR derives from a human donor with chronic lymphocytic leukemia. The specimen comprised PBMCs, sampled after 12 months of ibrutinib treatment. The DNA reads TGTGCCAGCAGCTTAGCCAGGGACGAGCAGTACTTC. Translated, this gives CASSLARDEQYF.